This record looks at one T cell receptor (beta chain) sequence and its context. The data stem from a study of blood T cell repertoires in COVID-19. About the research overall: Specimens from acute and convalescent COVID-19 originated in the United States, Italy and Spain. Nucleic acid was either cDNA or gDNA, and it came from T cells, B-cell-depleted T cells, or PBMCs.

Per the original methods: Amplifying reference gene primers gave estimates of nucleated cell counts. The table came from immunoSEQ multiplex PCR; TCRdb's copy has only in-frame clones and leaves some out. V and J calls and clone size are as listed in that table; D and trimming were resolved from the DNA. The sample has roughly 50,000 clones, over 75% seen once. This CDR3 region has 16 residues. Germline V gene sequence: CDR1 SGDLS, CDR2 YYNGEE. Trimming took 0 bases from V and 2 from J, leaving 12 bases between them. The chain uses TRBV9 and TRBJ1-3, with D tentatively TRBD1 (5 bases). This TCR was recovered from a man aged 70-80 years with acute or convalescent COVID-19. Material: peripheral blood. This CDR3 is CASSVGQSPPGNTIYF. CDR3 DNA sequence: TGTGCCAGCAGCGTAGGACAGTCCCCCCCTGGAAACACCATATATTTT.